This T cell receptor beta chain originates from a study of blood T cell repertoires in COVID-19. Living in about two dozen US areas, the participants were between roughly 18 and 95 years of age. Source study methods: Amplifying reference gene primers gave estimates of nucleated cell counts. The repertoire was sequenced with immunoSEQ multiplex PCR; TCRdb's copy has only in-frame clones and lacks some. V, J and clone size were drawn from that table, and D and trimming were deduced from the DNA. The sample yields around 170,000 clones, 88% seen once. This clonotype originated in a woman under 30 who had recovered from COVID-19. The sequenced sample consisted of PBMCs or T cells enriched from blood (not recorded which).

In DNA, the CDR3 is TGTGCCACCGCGCTTCTACAGAATAATTCACCCCTCCACTTT. It encodes CATALLQNNSPLHF. The chain couples TRBV27 to TRBJ1-6; D remains ambiguous. The ends were cut back, 10 bases at V and 5 bases at J, with 15 bases in the middle. CDR3 size: 14 residues. CDR1 MNHEY and CDR2 SMNVEV come from the germline V gene (reference sequence).